This TCR beta chain was captured by sequencing in a study of somatic mutations in cytotoxic T cells in rheumatoid arthritis. Measured with immunoSEQ multiplex PCR; TCRdb has only the in-frame clones, and not every one. The sample lists fewer than 20,000 clones, roughly four fifths seen once, with about 15% in the top ten. The CDR3 has 11 amino acids. CDR1 DFQATT and CDR2 SNEGSKA come from the germline V gene (reference sequence). The clonotype comes from a woman between 50 and 59 years old with rheumatoid arthritis. The genes are TRBV20-1 and TRBJ2-1; D remains unclear. The sample comprised CD8+ T cells sorted from blood. CDR3 loop: CSPEAYNEQFF. Here the CDR3 DNA reads TGCAGCCCCGAGGCCTACAATGAGCAGTTCTTC.